The clone carrying this T cell receptor beta chain is termed medium-sized (0.01 to 0.1%). Its antigen is still unknown. The CDR3 is made up of 14 amino acids. CDR1 and CDR2 from the germline V gene are DFQATT and SNEGSKA (reference sequence). V was trimmed by 6 bases and J by 6 bases, leaving 19 bases between them. TCRdb reprocessed the reads via MiXCR and lists one record per CDR3 protein. The table shows 2,500 to 3,500 distinct CDR3 sequences, with roughly a quarter occurring only once. This entry is derived from a study of lung T cells in sarcoidosis with Löfgren's syndrome. General study points: Paired TRAV12-1/TRBV2 TCRs showed CDR3 homology and preferential pairing.

This TCR came from a human donor with sarcoidosis (Löfgren's syndrome or another form), or a control subject (not recorded which). The sample taken for sequencing was CD4+ T cells from bronchoalveolar lavage. The chain links TRBV20-1 to TRBJ2-3; unclear D gene. In nucleotides, the CDR3 is TGCAGTGCACCTCCAGACTCGATCAGGGATACGCAGTATTTT. Residues: CSAPPDSIRDTQYF.